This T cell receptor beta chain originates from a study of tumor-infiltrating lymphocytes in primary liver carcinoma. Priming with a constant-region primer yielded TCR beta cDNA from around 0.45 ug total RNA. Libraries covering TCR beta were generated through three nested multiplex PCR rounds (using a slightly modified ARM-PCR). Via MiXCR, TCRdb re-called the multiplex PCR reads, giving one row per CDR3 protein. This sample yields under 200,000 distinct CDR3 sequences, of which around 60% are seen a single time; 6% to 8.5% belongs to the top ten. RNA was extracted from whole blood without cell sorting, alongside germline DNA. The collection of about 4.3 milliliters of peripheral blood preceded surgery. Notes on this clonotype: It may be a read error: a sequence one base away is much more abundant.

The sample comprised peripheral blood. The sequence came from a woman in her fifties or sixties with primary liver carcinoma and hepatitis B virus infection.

CDR3 sequence (DNA): TGTGCCAGCAGCTTAGTGAGGTCCCCGGGCGGGAGAAGGGGAGAGACCCAGTACTTC. Protein: CASSLVRSPGGRRGETQYF. This chain joins TRBV7-8 and TRBJ2-5; TRBD2 matches at 7 bases. The length of the CDR3 is 19 residues. Germline CDR1 is SGHVS and CDR2 is FQNEAQ. The J segment lost 4 bases and the V segment lost 1 base, leaving 18 bases of the junction unmatched.